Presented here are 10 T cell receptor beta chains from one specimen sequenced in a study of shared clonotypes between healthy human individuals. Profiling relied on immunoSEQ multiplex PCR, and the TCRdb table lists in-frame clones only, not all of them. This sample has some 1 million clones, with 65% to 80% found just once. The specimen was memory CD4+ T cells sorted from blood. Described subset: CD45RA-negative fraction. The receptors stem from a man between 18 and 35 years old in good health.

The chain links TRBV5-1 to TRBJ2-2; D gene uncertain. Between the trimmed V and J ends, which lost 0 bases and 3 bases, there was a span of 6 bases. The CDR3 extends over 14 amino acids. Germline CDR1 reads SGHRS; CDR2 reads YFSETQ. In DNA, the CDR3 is TGCGCCAGCAGCTTGGGTTACGACACCGGGGAGCTGTTTTTT. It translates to CASSLGYDTGELFF.

CDR3 amino acids: CASSSGQVNTGELFF. The CDR3 DNA sequence: TGTGCCAGCAGCTCGGGACAGGTGAACACCGGGGAGCTGTTTTTT. This rearrangement joins TRBV7-3 to TRBJ2-2; 8 bases fit TRBD1. The CDR3 runs 15 residues. The trim removed 4 bases at V and 1 base at J, leaving 2 bases unmatched. CDR1 SGHTA and CDR2 FQGTGA come from the germline V gene. The entire variable domain, with the rest obtained from reference TRBV7-3 and TRBJ2-2, is as follows: GAGVSQTPSNKVTEKGKYVELRCDPISGHTALYWYRQSLGQGPEFLIYFQGTGAADDSGLPNDRFFAVRPEGSVSTLKIQRTERGDSAVYLCASSSGQVNTGELFFGEGSRLTVL.

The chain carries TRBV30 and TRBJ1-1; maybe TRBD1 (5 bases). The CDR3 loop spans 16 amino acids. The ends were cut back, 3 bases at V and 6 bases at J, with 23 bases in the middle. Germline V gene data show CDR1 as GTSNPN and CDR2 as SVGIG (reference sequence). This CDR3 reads CAWRATFRVGRAEAFF. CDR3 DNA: TGTGCCTGGAGAGCAACCTTCAGGGTAGGGAGAGCTGAAGCTTTCTTT. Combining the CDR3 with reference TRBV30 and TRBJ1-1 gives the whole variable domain SQTIHQWPATLVQPVGSPLSLECTVEGTSNPNLYWYRQAAGRGLQLLFYSVGIGQISSEVPQNLSASRPQDRQFILSSKKLLLSDSGFYLCAWRATFRVGRAEAFFGQGTRLTVV.

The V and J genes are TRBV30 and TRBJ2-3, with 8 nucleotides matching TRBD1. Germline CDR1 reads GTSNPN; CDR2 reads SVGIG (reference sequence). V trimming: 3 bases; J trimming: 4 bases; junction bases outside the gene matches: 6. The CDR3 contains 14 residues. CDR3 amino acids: CAWSSGTGADTQYF. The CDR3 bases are TGTGCCTGGAGCTCCGGGACAGGCGCAGATACGCAGTATTTT.

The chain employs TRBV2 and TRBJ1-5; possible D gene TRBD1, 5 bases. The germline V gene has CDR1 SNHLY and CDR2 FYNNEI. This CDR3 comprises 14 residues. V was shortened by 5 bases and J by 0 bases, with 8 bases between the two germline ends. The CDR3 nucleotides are TGTGCCAGCAGTCTCCAGGGTAGCAATCAGCCCCAGCATTTT. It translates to CASSLQGSNQPQHF.

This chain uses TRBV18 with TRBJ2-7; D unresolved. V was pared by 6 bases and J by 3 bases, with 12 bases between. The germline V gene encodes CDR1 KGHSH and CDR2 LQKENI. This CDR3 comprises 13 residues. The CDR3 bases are TGTGCCAGCTCCGAAAATCATGACTACGAGCAGTACTTC. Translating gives CASSENHDYEQYF.

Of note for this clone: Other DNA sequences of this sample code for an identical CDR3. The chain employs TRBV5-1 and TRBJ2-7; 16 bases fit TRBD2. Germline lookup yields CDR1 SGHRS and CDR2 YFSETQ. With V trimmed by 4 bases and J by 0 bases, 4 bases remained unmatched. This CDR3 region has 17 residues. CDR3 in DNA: TGCGCCAGCAGCCCGGGACTAGCGGGAGGGCCCTCCTACGAGCAGTACTTC. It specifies CASSPGLAGGPSYEQYF.

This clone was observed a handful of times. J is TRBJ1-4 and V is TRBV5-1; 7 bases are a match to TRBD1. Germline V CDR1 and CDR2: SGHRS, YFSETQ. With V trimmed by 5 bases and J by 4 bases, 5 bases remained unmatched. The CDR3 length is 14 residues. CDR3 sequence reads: CASSGQGVNEKLFF. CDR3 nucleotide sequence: TGCGCCAGCAGTGGGCAGGGGGTTAATGAAAAACTGTTTTTT.

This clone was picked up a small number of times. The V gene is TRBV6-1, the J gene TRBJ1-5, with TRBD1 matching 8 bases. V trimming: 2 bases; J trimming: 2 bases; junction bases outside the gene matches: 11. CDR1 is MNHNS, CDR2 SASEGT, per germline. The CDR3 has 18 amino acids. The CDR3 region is CASSESPRGLIGNQPQHF. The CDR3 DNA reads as TGTGCCAGCAGTGAATCCCCCAGGGGGCTAATAGGCAATCAGCCCCAGCATTTT.

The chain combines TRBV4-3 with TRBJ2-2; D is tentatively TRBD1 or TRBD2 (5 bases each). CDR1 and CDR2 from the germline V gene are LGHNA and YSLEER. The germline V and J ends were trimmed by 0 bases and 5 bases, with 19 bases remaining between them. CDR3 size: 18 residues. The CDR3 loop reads CASSQEPARGQTTGELFF. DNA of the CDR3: TGCGCCAGCAGCCAAGAACCGGCCCGGGGCCAAACAACCGGGGAGCTGTTTTTT.